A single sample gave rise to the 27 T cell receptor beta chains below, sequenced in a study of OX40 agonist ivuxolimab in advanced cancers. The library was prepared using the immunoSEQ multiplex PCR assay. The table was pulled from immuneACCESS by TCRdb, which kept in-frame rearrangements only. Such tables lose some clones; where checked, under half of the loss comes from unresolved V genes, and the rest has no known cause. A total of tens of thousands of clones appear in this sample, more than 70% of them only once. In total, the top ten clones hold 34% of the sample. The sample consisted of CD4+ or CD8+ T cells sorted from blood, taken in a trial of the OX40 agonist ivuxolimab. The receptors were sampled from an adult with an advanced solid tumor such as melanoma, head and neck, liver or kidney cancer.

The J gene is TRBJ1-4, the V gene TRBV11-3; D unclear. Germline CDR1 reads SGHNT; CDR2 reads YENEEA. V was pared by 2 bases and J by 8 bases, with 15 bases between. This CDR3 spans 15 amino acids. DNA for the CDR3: TGTGCCAGCAGCTTATGTTCCAGGCCCAGGGAAAAACTGTTTTTT. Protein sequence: CASSLCSRPREKLFF.

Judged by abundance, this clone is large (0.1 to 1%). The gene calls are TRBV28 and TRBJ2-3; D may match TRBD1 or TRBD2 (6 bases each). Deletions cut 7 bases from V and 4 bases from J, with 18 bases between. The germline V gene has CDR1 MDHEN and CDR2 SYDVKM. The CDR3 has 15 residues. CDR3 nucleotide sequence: TGTGCCAGCATCTCCCTCCCGGGGGCGGCAGATACGCAGTATTTT. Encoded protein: CASISLPGAADTQYF.

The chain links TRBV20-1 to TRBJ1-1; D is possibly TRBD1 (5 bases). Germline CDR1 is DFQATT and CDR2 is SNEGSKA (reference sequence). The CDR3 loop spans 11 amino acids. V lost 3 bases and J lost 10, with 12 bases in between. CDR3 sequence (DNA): TGCAGTGCTAGTCCCGGGGCGCTAGCTTTCTTT. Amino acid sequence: CSASPGALAFF.

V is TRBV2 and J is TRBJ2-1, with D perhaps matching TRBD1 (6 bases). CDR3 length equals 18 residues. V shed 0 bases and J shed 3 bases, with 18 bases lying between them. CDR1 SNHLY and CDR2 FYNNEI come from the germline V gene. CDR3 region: CASSEAEGTTLYYNEQFF. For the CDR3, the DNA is TGTGCCAGCAGTGAAGCCGAGGGGACAACGCTATACTACAATGAGCAGTTCTTC.

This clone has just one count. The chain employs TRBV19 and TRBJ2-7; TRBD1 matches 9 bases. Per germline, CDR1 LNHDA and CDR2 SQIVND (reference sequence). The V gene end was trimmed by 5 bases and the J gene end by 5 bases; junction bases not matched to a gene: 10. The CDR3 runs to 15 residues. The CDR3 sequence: CASSSAGTGRDEQYF. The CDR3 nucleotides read TGTGCCAGTAGTTCTGCCGGGACAGGGAGGGACGAGCAGTACTTC. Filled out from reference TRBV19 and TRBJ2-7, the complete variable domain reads DGGITQSPKYLFRKEGQNVTLSCEQNLNHDAMYWYRQDPGQGLRLIYYSQIVNDFQKGDIAEGYSVSREKKESFPLTVTSAQKNPTAFYLCASSSAGTGRDEQYFGPGTRLTVT.

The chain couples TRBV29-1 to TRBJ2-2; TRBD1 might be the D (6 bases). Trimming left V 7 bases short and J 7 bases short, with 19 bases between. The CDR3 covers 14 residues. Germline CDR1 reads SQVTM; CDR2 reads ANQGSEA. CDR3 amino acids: CSAHYRDRGGELFF. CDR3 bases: TGCAGCGCCCACTACAGGGACCGGGGCGGGGAGCTGTTTTTT.

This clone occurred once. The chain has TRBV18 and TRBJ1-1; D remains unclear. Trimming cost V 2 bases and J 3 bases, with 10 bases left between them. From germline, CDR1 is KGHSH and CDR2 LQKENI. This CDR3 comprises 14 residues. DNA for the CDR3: TGTGCCAGCTCACCAACTGGGTTATACACTGAAGCTTTCTTT. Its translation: CASSPTGLYTEAFF.

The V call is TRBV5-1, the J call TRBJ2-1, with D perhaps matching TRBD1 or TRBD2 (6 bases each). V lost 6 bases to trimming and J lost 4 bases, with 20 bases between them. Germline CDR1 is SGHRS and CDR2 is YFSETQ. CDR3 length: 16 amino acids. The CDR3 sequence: CASNPKGGSNYNEQFF. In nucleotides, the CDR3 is TGCGCCAGCAACCCCAAGGGGGGATCCAATTACAATGAGCAGTTCTTC. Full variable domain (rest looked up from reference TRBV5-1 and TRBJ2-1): KAGVTQTPRYLIKTRGQQVTLSCSPISGHRSVSWYQQTPGQGLQFLFEYFSETQRNKGNFPGRFSGRQFSNSRSEMNVSTLELGDSALYLCASNPKGGSNYNEQFFGPGTRLTVL.

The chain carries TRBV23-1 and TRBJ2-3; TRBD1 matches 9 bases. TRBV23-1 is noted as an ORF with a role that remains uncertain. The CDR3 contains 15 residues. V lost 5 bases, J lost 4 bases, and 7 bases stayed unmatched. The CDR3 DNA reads TGCGCCAGCAGTGCCGGGACAGGGTGCCCAGATACGCAGTATTTT. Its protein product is CASSAGTGCPDTQYF.

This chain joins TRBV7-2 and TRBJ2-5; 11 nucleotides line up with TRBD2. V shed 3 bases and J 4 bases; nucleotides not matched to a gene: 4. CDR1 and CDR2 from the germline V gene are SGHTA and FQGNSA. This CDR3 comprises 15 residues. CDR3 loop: CASSFTSGRGETQYF. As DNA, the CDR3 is TGTGCCAGCAGCTTTACTAGCGGGAGAGGAGAGACCCAGTACTTC.

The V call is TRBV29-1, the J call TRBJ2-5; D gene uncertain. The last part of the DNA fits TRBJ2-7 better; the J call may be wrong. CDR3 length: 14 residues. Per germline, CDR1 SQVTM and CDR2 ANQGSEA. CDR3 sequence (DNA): TGCAGCGTTGAAGGTCTGGCGCCGCCCTACGAGCAGTACTTC. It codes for CSVEGLAPPYEQYF.

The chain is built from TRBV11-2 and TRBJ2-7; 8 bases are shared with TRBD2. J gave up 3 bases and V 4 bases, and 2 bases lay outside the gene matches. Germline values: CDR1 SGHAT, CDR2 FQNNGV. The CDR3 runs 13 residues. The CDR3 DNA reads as TGTGCCAGCAGCTCGGGACTAGGCTACGAGCAGTACTTC. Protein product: CASSSGLGYEQYF.

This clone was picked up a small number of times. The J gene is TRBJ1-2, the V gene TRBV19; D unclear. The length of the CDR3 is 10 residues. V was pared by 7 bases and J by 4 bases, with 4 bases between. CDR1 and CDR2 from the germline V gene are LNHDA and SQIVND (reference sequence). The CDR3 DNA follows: TGTGCCAGTATGGGCTATGGCTACACCTTC. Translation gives CASMGYGYTF.

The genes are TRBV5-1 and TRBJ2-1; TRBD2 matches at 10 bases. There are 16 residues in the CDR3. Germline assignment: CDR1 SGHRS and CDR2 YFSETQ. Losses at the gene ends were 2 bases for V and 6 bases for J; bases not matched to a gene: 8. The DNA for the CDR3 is TGCGCCAGCAGCTTAACTAGCGGGGACTTGAGCAATGAGCAGTTCTTC. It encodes CASSLTSGDLSNEQFF.

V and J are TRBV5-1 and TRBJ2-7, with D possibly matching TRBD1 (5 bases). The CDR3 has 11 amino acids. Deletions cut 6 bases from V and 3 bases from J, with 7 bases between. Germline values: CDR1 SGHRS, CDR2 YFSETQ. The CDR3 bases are TGCGCCAGCACTAGGGGCTACGAGCAGTACTTC. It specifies CASTRGYEQYF.

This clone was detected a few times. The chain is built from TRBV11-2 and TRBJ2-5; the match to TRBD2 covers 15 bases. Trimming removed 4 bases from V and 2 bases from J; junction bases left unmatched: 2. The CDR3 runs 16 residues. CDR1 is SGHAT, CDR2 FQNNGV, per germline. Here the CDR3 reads CASSYGTSGRQETQYF. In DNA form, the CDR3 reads TGTGCCAGCAGCTATGGGACTAGCGGGAGGCAAGAGACCCAGTACTTC.

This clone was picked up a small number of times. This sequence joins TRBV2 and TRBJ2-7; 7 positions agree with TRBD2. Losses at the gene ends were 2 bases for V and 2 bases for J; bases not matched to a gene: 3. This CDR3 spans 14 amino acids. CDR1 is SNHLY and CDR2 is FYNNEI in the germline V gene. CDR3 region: CASSESGLAYEQYF. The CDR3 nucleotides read TGTGCCAGCAGTGAATCAGGACTAGCCTACGAGCAGTACTTC.

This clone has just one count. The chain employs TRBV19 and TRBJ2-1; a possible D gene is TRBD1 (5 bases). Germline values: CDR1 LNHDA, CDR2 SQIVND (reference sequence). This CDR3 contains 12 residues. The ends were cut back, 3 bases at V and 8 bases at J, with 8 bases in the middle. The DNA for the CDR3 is TGTGCCAGTAGTATCTCAGGGTATGAGCAGTTCTTC. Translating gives CASSISGYEQFF.

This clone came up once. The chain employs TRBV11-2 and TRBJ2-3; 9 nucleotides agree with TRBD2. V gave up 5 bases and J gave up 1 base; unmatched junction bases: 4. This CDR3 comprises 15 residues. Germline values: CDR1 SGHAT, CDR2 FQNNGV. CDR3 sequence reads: CASSTRTSGTDTQYF. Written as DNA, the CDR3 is TGTGCCAGCAGCACACGGACTAGCGGCACAGATACGCAGTATTTT.

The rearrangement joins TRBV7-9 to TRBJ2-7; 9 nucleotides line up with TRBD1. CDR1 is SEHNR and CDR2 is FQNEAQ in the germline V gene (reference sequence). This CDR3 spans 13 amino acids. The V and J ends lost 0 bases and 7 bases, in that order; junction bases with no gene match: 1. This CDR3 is CASSLADRGEQYF. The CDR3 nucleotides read TGTGCCAGCAGCTTAGCCGACAGGGGGGAGCAGTACTTC.

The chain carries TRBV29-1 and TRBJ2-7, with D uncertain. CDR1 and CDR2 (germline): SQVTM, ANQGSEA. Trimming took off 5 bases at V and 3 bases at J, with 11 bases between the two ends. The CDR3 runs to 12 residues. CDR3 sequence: CSVRLGNYEQYF. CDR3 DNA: TGCAGCGTTCGGCTAGGGAACTACGAGCAGTACTTC.

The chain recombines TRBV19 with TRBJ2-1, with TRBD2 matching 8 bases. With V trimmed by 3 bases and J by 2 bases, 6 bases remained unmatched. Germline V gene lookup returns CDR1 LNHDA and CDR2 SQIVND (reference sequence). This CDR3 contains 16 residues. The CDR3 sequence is CASSIVTSGAYNEQFF. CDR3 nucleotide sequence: TGTGCCAGTAGTATTGTTACTAGCGGAGCCTACAATGAGCAGTTCTTC.

In DNA, the CDR3 is TGTGCCAGCAGAGACCGGGACGGTTGGTACGAGCAGTACTTC. It translates to CASRDRDGWYEQYF. The V call is TRBV5-6, the J call TRBJ2-7; D may be TRBD1 or TRBD2 (5 bases each). The V and J ends lost 5 bases and 4 bases respectively, with 16 bases between them. Germline V gene lookup returns CDR1 SGHDT and CDR2 YYEEEE. The CDR3 runs to 14 residues.

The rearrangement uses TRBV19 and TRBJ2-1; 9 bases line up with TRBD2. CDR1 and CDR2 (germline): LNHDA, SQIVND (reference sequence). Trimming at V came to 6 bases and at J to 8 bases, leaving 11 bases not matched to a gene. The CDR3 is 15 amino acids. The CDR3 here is CASSWAGGLEYEQFF. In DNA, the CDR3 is TGTGCCAGTAGCTGGGCGGGAGGGCTGGAATATGAGCAGTTCTTC.

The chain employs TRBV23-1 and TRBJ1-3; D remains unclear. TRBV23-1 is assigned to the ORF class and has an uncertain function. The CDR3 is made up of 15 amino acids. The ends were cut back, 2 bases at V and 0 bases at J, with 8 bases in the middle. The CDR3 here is CASSQPELSGNTIYF. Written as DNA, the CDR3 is TGCGCCAGCAGTCAACCGGAACTCTCTGGAAACACCATATATTTT.

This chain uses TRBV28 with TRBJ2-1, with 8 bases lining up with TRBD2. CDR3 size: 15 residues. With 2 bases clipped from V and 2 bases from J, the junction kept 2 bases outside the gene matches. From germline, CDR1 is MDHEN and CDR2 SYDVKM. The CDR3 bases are TGTGCCAGCAGTTTAACTAGCGGCACCTACAATGAGCAGTTCTTC. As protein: CASSLTSGTYNEQFF.

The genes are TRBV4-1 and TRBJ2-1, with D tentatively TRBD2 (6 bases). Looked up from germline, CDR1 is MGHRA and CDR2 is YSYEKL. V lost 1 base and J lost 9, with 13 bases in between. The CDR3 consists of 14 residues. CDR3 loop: CASSQVLWGGEQFF. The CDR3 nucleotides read TGCGCCAGCAGCCAAGTCCTTTGGGGAGGTGAGCAGTTCTTC.